The source of this T cell receptor beta chain is a study of cytomegalovirus exposure and HLA in healthy donors. Study-level background: A previous analysis identified approximately 110 million unique TCR beta sequences derived from about 180 million T cells.

PCR primers comprised 60 Vbeta and 13 Jbeta primers. Sequencing used immunoSEQ multiplex PCR; TCRdb keeps in-frame clones, though not all of them. This sample has under 200,000 clones, with 70% to 80% found just once. Germline V gene data show CDR1 as MNHEY and CDR2 as SVGAGI. The CDR3 is 16 residues long. V lost 1 base and J 4 bases, leaving 13 bases between the germline ends. Input material: PBMCs. The receptor's source is a young woman in good health and CMV-seropositive. This chain uses TRBV6-5 with TRBJ2-2, with D tentatively TRBD2 (5 bases). The CDR3 loop reads CASSYFLPSRTGELFF. The CDR3 coding sequence is TGTGCCAGCAGTTACTTCCTCCCTAGCCGCACCGGGGAGCTGTTTTTT.